This T cell receptor (beta chain) was identified in a study of long-term antiretroviral therapy in people with HIV (dated by TCRdb to between 2022 and 2023). Context from the whole study: The earliest samples were collected approximately a decade before the 2015 WHO recommendation for immediate ART, a period when ART was typically delayed until CD4 counts fell. Of the approximately 30 participants with HIV, approximately twelve were female. A total of around 190 cryopreserved PBMC samples came from a few dozen adults with confirmed HIV infection and were collected serially over a mean of approximately 6 years (range 1-12). This retrospective serial study examined whether starting ART and sustained HIV suppression were associated with changes in the composition and diversity of the TRB repertoire in peripheral blood. No cross-contamination during QIAcube processing turned up in test extractions that ran a monoclonal T-cell line alongside about 30 polyclonal samples.

V is shortened by 11 bases, J by 4 bases, and the region joining them spans 17 bases. CDR1 and CDR2 were assigned from the germline V gene as MNHNS and SASEGT. Inclusive of the bounding cysteine and phenylalanine, the CDR3 is 14 residues long. Only CDR3 DNA remains: 42 bases, in frame from the first base. As concerns this clone: Its antigen specificity is not known. No per-base quality is available; no much larger clone lies one base away.

The immunoSEQ hsTCRB v3.0 assay was used at survey level resolution for TRB variable region sequencing. The target sequencing depth for TRB was about 40,000-50,000 T-cell genomes per sample. Pooled TRB libraries were sequenced on an Illumina MiSeq with a v3 150-cycle kit. Per the source publication's procedure: Repertoire analysis ran in R within a reproducible Nextflow workflow covering QC, data transformation and analysis. Custom analyses were implemented in LymphoSeq2, an R package for AIRR-Seq data exploration. Several samples that yielded fewer than 5000 total TRB sequences were excluded, so that approximately 170 HIV repertoires were analyzed. Among the 170 to 200 HIV repertoires that were kept, around 60 were collected before ART initiation and over 120 were collected after ART initiation. Repertoires were downsampled to 5000 TRB nucleotide sequences, with summary statistics averaged over 100 downsampling iterations. The analysis kept only TRB sequences whose CDR3 regions were at least seven amino acids long. Two measures captured diversity: a Shannon entropy-derived clonality score and the Gini coefficient. In repertoire networks, the top 5000 CDR3 amino acid sequences were linked whenever an edit distance of one separated two sequences. GLIPH2 predicted antigen specificity groups and MHC restriction for TRB CDR3 amino acid sequences. Known CMV, EBV, HIV or tissue antigen associations were flagged by matching CDR3 amino acid sequences against VDJdb and McPAS-TCR. Pre-ART, post-ART and control groups were compared with Wilcoxon signed-rank tests and Holm-Bonferroni correction. Entries here come from immuneACCESS through TCRdb and include only in-frame sequences with V and J called. Some clones fail to appear in such tables; in the studies checked, an unresolved V gene covers under half of the shortfall, and the cause of the remainder is unknown. V, J and clone size reflect that table, while D and trimming were determined from the DNA. The sample table lists about 34,000 clones, roughly 85% of them with a count of one. Approximately 7.9% of the sample goes to the ten largest clones.

Inclusion was restricted to participants for whom at least one PBMC sample before ART initiation and at least two post-ART samples were available. Treatment was received in the United States of America by all participants with HIV. Before DNA extraction, cryopreserved samples of about 1-11 million PBMC were thawed and then washed. At the time of the earliest PBMC sample, participants with HIV were aged between about 20 and 60 years. PBMC samples were contributed by each participant from 1-4 timepoints before ART initiation and 2-8 timepoints after ART initiation, with a median of 7 samples. For every participant, serial HIV viral load, CD4+ T-cell count, ART history and demographic data were obtained. Genomic DNA was extracted from unsorted PBMC with a Qiagen kit on a QIAcube, with processing performed in batches of 12 samples. The full study reports these points: Because PBMC availability was limited, only the TCR beta chain was sequenced, with no alpha chain pairing. Inferences about post-ART repertoire changes are limited because no data were available on ART adherence, viral resistance or therapy changes. Because cell numbers in pre-ART samples were limited, unsorted PBMC were profiled instead of sorted CD4+ and CD8+ T cells. At every time point, the repertoire was dominated by expanded TRB clones first identified before ART initiation, although this dominance fluctuated and, in many PLHIV, declined after ART. Narrower CDR3 length ranges were observed in HIV repertoires than in controls, and an antigen-experienced repertoire with only a slight naive shift after ART was suggested by the network structure. Starting ART was linked to a significant rise in TRB diversity, yet even with long-term ART the diversity remained significantly lower than in transplant donor controls. The samples were dated from the mid-2000s to the late 2010s, and the ART regimens that were used may be less effective than current ART regimens.

The source was unsorted PBMCs, collected 0.4 years before starting antiretroviral therapy. This receptor was obtained from a man between 18 and 29 years old with HIV. The rearranged chain carries TRBV6-1 and TRBJ1-4; there is no confident call for the D gene. The DNA is as follows: TGTGCCGCAAACACCGGGTGGGGTAATGAAAAACTGTTTTTT. This yields the protein CAANTGWGNEKLFF.